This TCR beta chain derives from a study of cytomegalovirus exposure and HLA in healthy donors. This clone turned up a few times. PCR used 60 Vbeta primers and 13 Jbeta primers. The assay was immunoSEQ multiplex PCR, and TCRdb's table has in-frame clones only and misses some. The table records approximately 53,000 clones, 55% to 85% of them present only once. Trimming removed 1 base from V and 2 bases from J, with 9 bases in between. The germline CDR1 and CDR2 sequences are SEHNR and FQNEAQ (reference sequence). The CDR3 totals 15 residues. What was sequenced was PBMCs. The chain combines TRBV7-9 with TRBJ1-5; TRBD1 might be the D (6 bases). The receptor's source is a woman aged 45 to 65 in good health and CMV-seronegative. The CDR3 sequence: CASSLGGGGNQPQHF. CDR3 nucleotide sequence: TGTGCCAGCAGCTTAGGAGGGGGGGGCAATCAGCCCCAGCATTTT. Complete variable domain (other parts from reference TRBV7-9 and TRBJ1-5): DTGVSQNPRHKITKRGQNVTFRCDPISEHNRLYWYRQTLGQGPEFLTYFQNEAQLEKSRLLSDRFSAERPKGSFSTLEIQRTEQGDSAMYLCASSLGGGGNQPQHFGDGTRLSIL.